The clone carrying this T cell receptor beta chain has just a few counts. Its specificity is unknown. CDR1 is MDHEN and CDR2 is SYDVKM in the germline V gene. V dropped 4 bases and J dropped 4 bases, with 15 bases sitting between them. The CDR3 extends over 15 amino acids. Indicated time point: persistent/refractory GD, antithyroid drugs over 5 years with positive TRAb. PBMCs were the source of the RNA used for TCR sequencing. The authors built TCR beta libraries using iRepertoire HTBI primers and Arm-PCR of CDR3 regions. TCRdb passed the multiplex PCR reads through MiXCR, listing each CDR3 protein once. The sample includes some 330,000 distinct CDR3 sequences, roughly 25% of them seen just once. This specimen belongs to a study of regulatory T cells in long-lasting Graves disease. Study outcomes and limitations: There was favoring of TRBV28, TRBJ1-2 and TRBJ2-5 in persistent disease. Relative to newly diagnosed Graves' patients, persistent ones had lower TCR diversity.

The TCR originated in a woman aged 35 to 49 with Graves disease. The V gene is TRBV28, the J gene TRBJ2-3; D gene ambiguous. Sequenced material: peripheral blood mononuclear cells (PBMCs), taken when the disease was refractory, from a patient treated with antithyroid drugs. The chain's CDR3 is CASSWTDQFPDTQYF. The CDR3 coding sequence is TGTGCCAGCAGTTGGACGGATCAGTTTCCAGATACGCAGTATTTT. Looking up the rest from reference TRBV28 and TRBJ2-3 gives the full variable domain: DVKVTQSSRYLVKRTGEKVFLECVQDMDHENMFWYRQDPGLGLRLIYFSYDVKMKEKGDIPEGYSVSREKKERFSLILESASTNQTSMYLCASSWTDQFPDTQYFGPGTRLTVL.